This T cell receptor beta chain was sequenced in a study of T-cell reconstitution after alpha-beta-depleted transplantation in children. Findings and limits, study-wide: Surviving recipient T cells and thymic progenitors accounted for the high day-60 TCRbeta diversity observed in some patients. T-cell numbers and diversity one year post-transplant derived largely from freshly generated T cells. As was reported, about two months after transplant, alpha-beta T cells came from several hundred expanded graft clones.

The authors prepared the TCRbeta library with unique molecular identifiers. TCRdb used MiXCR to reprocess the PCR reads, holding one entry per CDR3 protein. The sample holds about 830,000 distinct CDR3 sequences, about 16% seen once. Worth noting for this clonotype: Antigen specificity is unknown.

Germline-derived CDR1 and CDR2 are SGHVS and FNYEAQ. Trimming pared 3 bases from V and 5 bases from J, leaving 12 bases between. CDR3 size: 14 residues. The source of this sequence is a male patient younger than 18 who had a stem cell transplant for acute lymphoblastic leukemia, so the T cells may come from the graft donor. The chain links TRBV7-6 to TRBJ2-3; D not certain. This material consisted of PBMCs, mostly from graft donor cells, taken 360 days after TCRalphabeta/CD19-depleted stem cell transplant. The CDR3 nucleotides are TGTGCCAGCAGCTTCCTTCCCGGTGGAGATACGCAGTATTTT. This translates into CASSFLPGGDTQYF.